What follows are 22 T cell receptor beta chains derived from one specimen sequenced in a study of PD-1 blockade in mismatch repair-deficient tumors. Produced via immunoSEQ multiplex PCR; TCRdb's table is partial and in-frame only. The data contain about 100,000 clones, over 65% of them singletons. The source material was peripheral blood, sampled 35 to 37 weeks after starting pembrolizumab. Receptors were obtained from an adult with mismatch repair-deficient cancer.

This CDR3 is CASSPGQHTGELFF. CDR3 in DNA: TGTGCCAGCAGTCCGGGACAGCACACCGGGGAGCTGTTTTTT. The rearrangement uses TRBV27 and TRBJ2-2, with 7 nucleotides matching TRBD1. The length of the CDR3 is 14 residues. V lost 5 bases, J lost 3 bases, and 3 bases stayed unmatched. Germline V CDR1 and CDR2: MNHEY, SMNVEV (reference sequence).

The chain employs TRBV6-1 and TRBJ1-1; possible D gene TRBD1, 5 bases. The CDR3 loop spans 15 amino acids. With 2 bases removed from V and 7 bases from J, the gap between germline ends came to 17 bases. The germline V gene encodes CDR1 MNHNS and CDR2 SASEGT. As DNA, the CDR3 is TGTGCCAGCAGTGAATGGGGCCGCCAAACCGATGAAGCTTTCTTT. Its translation: CASSEWGRQTDEAFF.

The J gene is TRBJ2-5, the V gene TRBV18; weak D call: TRBD1 (7 bases). The CDR3 runs to 15 residues. CDR1 and CDR2 from the germline V gene are KGHSH and LQKENI. Trimming stripped 2 bases from V and 1 base from J, with 11 bases between. The chain's CDR3 is CASSPGGTVQETQYF. The CDR3 nucleotides are TGTGCCAGCTCACCAGGAGGGACAGTCCAAGAGACCCAGTACTTC. Based on the CDR3 plus reference TRBV18 and TRBJ2-5, the full variable domain is NAGVMQNPRHLVRRRGQEARLRCSPMKGHSHVYWYRQLPEEGLKFMVYLQKENIIDESGMPKERFSAEFPKEGPSILRIQQVVRGDSAAYFCASSPGGTVQETQYFGPGTRLLVL.

This chain links TRBV29-1 with TRBJ2-7; D uncertain. CDR1 and CDR2 (germline): SQVTM, ANQGSEA. The CDR3 is 12 residues long. Deletions cut 4 bases from V and 6 bases from J, with 13 bases between. The CDR3 DNA reads TGCAGCGTTGGCTCTGGGAATGGCGAGCAGTACTTC. Residues: CSVGSGNGEQYF.

The chain employs TRBV5-4 and TRBJ2-7; no definite D call. Trimming cost V 1 base and J 1 base, with 6 bases left between them. CDR3 length equals 13 residues. Per germline, CDR1 SGHNT and CDR2 YYREEE (reference sequence). The CDR3: CASSLSQSYEQYF. The CDR3 DNA reads TGTGCCAGCAGCTTGTCACAGTCCTACGAGCAGTACTTC.

The rearrangement joins TRBV7-2 to TRBJ1-5; 10 nucleotides align to TRBD1. Trimming cost V 4 bases and J 7 bases; bases outside gene matches: 10. Germline V gives CDR1 SGHTA, CDR2 FQGNSA. The CDR3 has 16 residues. The CDR3 bases are TGTGCCAGCAGCTCGTCCGGGACAGGGGATCGACAGCCCCAGCATTTT. Encoded protein: CASSSSGTGDRQPQHF.

This clone occurred a few times. The rearrangement uses TRBV19 and TRBJ1-2, with D tentatively TRBD1 (5 bases). V was shortened by 7 bases and J by 2 bases, with 14 bases between the two germline ends. In germline, CDR1 is LNHDA, CDR2 SQIVND (reference sequence). The CDR3 has 14 residues. CDR3 sequence (DNA): TGTGCCAGTAAGACCCTGACAGTCAACTATGGCTACACCTTC. Amino acids: CASKTLTVNYGYTF.

The rearrangement joins TRBV9 to TRBJ1-3; 7 bases line up with TRBD1. There are 15 residues in the CDR3. The V and J ends lost 4 bases and 1 base, in that order; junction bases with no gene match: 5. Germline CDR1 and CDR2: SGDLS and YYNGEE. The CDR3 bases are TGTGCCAGCAGCCCTGGGGACAGTTCTGGAAACACCATATATTTT. Its translation: CASSPGDSSGNTIYF.

This sequence joins TRBV9 and TRBJ2-3; TRBD2 is a possible D gene (6 bases). The CDR3 loop spans 15 amino acids. The V gene lost 0 bases and the J gene lost 5 bases, with 13 bases spanning the gap. Germline V gives CDR1 SGDLS, CDR2 YYNGEE. This chain's CDR3 is CASSVDSGAGDTQYF. The CDR3 nucleotides read TGTGCCAGCAGCGTAGATTCCGGAGCGGGAGATACGCAGTATTTT.

CDR3 sequence reads: CASTGQGYQPQHF. The DNA for the CDR3 is TGTGCCAGTACGGGACAGGGATACCAGCCCCAGCATTTT. The chain employs TRBV19 and TRBJ1-5, with TRBD1 matching over 9 bases. The CDR3 extends over 13 amino acids. After removal of 7 bases from V and 7 bases from J, the junction contained 5 bases not matched to a gene. CDR1 LNHDA and CDR2 SQIVND come from the germline V gene (reference sequence).

The gene calls are TRBV5-4 and TRBJ2-2; weak D call: TRBD1 (6 bases). The V gene's germline CDR1 is SGHNT and CDR2 YYREEE (reference sequence). V gave up 2 bases and J gave up 7 bases, with 18 bases separating them. CDR3 length: 16 amino acids. The CDR3 DNA sequence: TGTGCCAGCAGCTTAGGGGGTTCAAGGTCCGGCGGGGAGCTGTTTTTT. It specifies CASSLGGSRSGGELFF.

V gene TRBV4-1 combines with J gene TRBJ2-7; TRBD1 matches at 8 bases. In germline, CDR1 is MGHRA, CDR2 YSYEKL. After removal of 5 bases from V and 2 bases from J, the junction contained 14 bases not matched to a gene. This CDR3 comprises 17 residues. In DNA, the CDR3 is TGCGCCAGCAGCTTAGAACCCGTCCAGGGGGCTACCTACGAGCAGTACTTC. This gives the protein CASSLEPVQGATYEQYF.

The chain uses TRBV11-1 and TRBJ1-1; no clear D gene. Per germline, CDR1 SGHAT and CDR2 FQDESV (reference sequence). V lost 1 base, J lost 8 bases, and 8 bases lay in between. The CDR3 is 12 residues long. The CDR3 DNA reads as TGTGCCAGCAGCTTAGGATCGGCGGAAGCTTTCTTT. Translating it yields CASSLGSAEAFF.

The chain has TRBV6-5 and TRBJ1-2, with TRBD1 matching 8 bases. The germline V gene encodes CDR1 MNHEY and CDR2 SVGAGI. The trim removed 6 bases at V and 4 bases at J, leaving 4 bases unmatched. This CDR3 comprises 13 residues. CDR3 nucleotide sequence: TGTGCCAGCAGGGGGGACAGGTCCTATGGCTACACCTTC. Residues: CASRGDRSYGYTF.

This rearrangement joins TRBV9 to TRBJ2-5, with a possible D match to TRBD2 (7 bases). Germline assignment: CDR1 SGDLS and CDR2 YYNGEE. The CDR3 loop spans 15 amino acids. Trimming removed 0 bases at V and 4 bases at J, with 13 bases between. In DNA form, the CDR3 reads TGTGCCAGCAGCGTAGATGGGAGGGGGTTAGAGACCCAGTACTTC. Amino acids: CASSVDGRGLETQYF. The entire variable domain, with the rest obtained from reference TRBV9 and TRBJ2-5, is as follows: DSGVTQTPKHLITATGQRVTLRCSPRSGDLSVYWYQQSLDQGLQFLIQYYNGEERAKGNILERFSAQQFPDLHSELNLSSLELGDSALYFCASSVDGRGLETQYFGPGTRLLVL.

The CDR3 sequence is CASSMGALGNQPQHF. In DNA, the CDR3 is TGTGCCAGTTCAATGGGGGCGCTGGGCAATCAGCCCCAGCATTTT. The V and J genes are TRBV6-1 and TRBJ1-5; a weak D match, TRBD1 (6 bases). Germline V lookup: CDR1 MNHNS, CDR2 SASEGT. V gave up 9 bases and J gave up 2 bases, with 17 bases separating them. This CDR3 has 15 residues.

This clone was found once. The chain combines TRBV19 with TRBJ2-2; unclear D gene. CDR1 LNHDA and CDR2 SQIVND come from the germline V gene (reference sequence). The CDR3 loop spans 14 amino acids. V gave up 2 bases and J gave up 4 bases, with 8 bases separating them. The CDR3 region has the DNA TGTGCCAGTAGTATAACAAGCAGCACCGGGGAGCTGTTTTTT. Translation gives CASSITSSTGELFF.

CDR3 residues: CASSLPSQPQHF. CDR3 sequence (DNA): TGTGCCAGCAGCTTACCCTCTCAGCCCCAGCATTTT. The chain has TRBV7-9 and TRBJ1-5; D unresolved. The CDR3 is 12 amino acids. Trimming cost V 2 bases and J 6 bases, with 5 bases left between them. Germline-derived CDR1 and CDR2 are SEHNR and FQNEAQ (reference sequence).

This clone was detected only once. The rearrangement uses TRBV14 and TRBJ2-1; TRBD1 aligns across 9 bases. CDR3 length: 19 amino acids. The germline gives CDR1 SGHDN, CDR2 FVKESK. V lost 0 bases, J lost 8 bases, and 17 bases stayed unmatched. This CDR3 is CASSQDGPISTGGKYEQFF. The CDR3 DNA follows: TGTGCCAGCAGCCAAGATGGGCCCATCTCGACAGGGGGGAAGTATGAGCAGTTCTTC.

This clone has only one observation. This chain connects TRBV5-6 to TRBJ2-5; D may match TRBD1 or TRBD2 (5 bases each). V was clipped by 2 bases and J by 5 bases, with 16 bases between them. This CDR3 has 15 amino acids. Germline V lookup: CDR1 SGHDT, CDR2 YYEEEE. The CDR3 loop is CASSFGGEGYETQYF. The DNA for the CDR3 is TGTGCCAGCAGCTTTGGGGGTGAGGGGTACGAGACCCAGTACTTC.

This chain links TRBV19 with TRBJ2-2; 9 nucleotides agree with TRBD2. V shed 1 base and J 5 bases; nucleotides not matched to a gene: 11. CDR3 length: 18 amino acids. Germline loops: CDR1 LNHDA, CDR2 SQIVND (reference sequence). This CDR3 is CASSIVGSLAGRTGELFF. The CDR3 bases are TGTGCCAGTAGTATAGTTGGTTCGCTAGCGGGACGGACCGGGGAGCTGTTTTTT.

The V and J genes are TRBV13 and TRBJ2-1, with D possibly being TRBD2 (5 bases). V lost 4 bases and J 3 bases, leaving 13 bases between the germline ends. CDR3 length: 15 amino acids. Germline values: CDR1 PRHDT, CDR2 FYEKMQ (reference sequence). This CDR3 reads CASSSTGILYNEQFF. The CDR3 nucleotides are TGTGCCAGCAGCTCCACGGGGATCCTCTACAATGAGCAGTTCTTC.